This note documents a single TCR beta chain sequence. Germline CDR1 and CDR2: SGDLS and YYNGEE. The V and J ends lost 1 base and 5 bases, in that order; junction bases with no gene match: 1. The CDR3 spans 14 residues. Over chemoradiotherapy, repertoires were sampled more than once. Only in-frame clones appear in the TCRdb table, and some are missing; sequencing was by immunoSEQ multiplex PCR. Found here are about 3,400 clones, around nine tenths of them singletons; the top ten hold around 2%. The data were taken from a study of chemoradiotherapy in HPV16-positive cancers. The V call is TRBV9, the J call TRBJ2-2; TRBD2 aligns across 8 bases. This clonotype was sampled from a human donor with HPV-associated anogenital cancer. The sequences come from blood, collected from a patient who underwent chemoradiotherapy. CDR3 coding DNA: TGTGCCAGCAGCGTACCTAGCGGGACCGGGGAGCTGTTTTTT. Translating it yields CASSVPSGTGELFF.